This T cell receptor beta chain was captured in a study of response to subunit inactivated influenza vaccine. Study-level findings and limits: That few new T cells are recruited by each seasonal influenza vaccination was the authors' suggestion.

TCRdb used MiXCR to reprocess the RT-PCR reads, holding one entry per CDR3 protein. The sample holds 800,000 or so distinct CDR3 sequences, around 21% seen once. The V and J ends lost 2 bases and 4 bases respectively, with 8 bases between them. The CDR3 runs to 14 residues. At least ten counts were recorded for this clonotype. The target antigen is unknown. The clonotype comes from a man aged 45-60 years who received an inactivated influenza vaccine. V is TRBV12-3 or TRBV12-4 and J is TRBJ2-2; D remains ambiguous. Sequenced material: PBMCs from blood, taken more than 4 days after vaccination. The CDR3 sequence is CASSLSTSTGELFF. The CDR3 nucleotides read TGTGCCAGCAGTTTATCTACCAGCACCGGGGAGCTGTTTTTT.